Listed here are 30 T cell receptor beta chains from one sample, sequenced in a study of CD8+ T cells in alopecia areata (dated by TCRdb to the late 2010s). The receptor library was made with the immunoSEQ multiplex PCR assay. For TCR sequencing, RNA was extracted from every sample and reverse transcribed into cDNA to serve as template. In TCRdb, the immuneACCESS table is reduced to in-frame sequences with V and J assigned. These tables do not hold every clone; where another copy was compared, an unresolved V gene accounts for under half, and the others remain unexplained. In all, the sample holds roughly 140,000 clones, and more than 55% of those were seen once. The top ten clonotypes cover 36% of the sample. Sample: CD8+ T cells sorted from blood. The origin of the receptors is a human donor in good health.

The V gene is TRBV4-1, the J gene TRBJ1-5, with 7 positions matching TRBD1. The germline gives CDR1 MGHRA, CDR2 YSYEKL. After removal of 0 bases from V and 4 bases from J, the junction contained 3 bases not matched to a gene. This CDR3 has 15 amino acids. The CDR3 region has the DNA TGCGCCAGCAGCCAAGAGACGACAGGGAATCAGCCCCAGCATTTT. Its protein product is CASSQETTGNQPQHF.

This clone was seen a few times. The CDR3 sequence: CSVKADYGYTF. The CDR3 DNA sequence: TGCAGCGTTAAGGCAGACTATGGCTACACCTTC. V and J are TRBV29-1 and TRBJ1-2; no definite D call. The CDR3 sequence is 11 residues long. Looked up from germline, CDR1 is SQVTM and CDR2 is ANQGSEA. V shed 5 bases and J shed 3 bases, with 7 bases lying between them.

V is TRBV28 and J is TRBJ2-1; D is ambiguous. The CDR3 contains 13 residues. Germline V lookup: CDR1 MDHEN, CDR2 SYDVKM. Trimming removed 2 bases at V and 5 bases at J, with 7 bases between. The CDR3 sequence: CASSLTRDNEQFF. The CDR3, as DNA: TGTGCCAGCAGTTTAACCCGGGACAATGAGCAGTTCTTC.

This clone appeared a few times. The genes are TRBV11-2 and TRBJ2-3; D is unclear. Between the trimmed V and J ends, which lost 3 bases and 6 bases, there was a span of 10 bases. The germline CDR1 and CDR2 sequences are SGHAT and FQNNGV. This CDR3 has 13 residues. CDR3 in amino acids: CASSFGPPDTQYF. CDR3 DNA: TGTGCCAGCAGCTTCGGACCCCCCGATACGCAGTATTTT.

This clone has more than one count but fewer than ten. The chain employs TRBV19 and TRBJ2-6; unclear D gene. Trimming shortened V by 7 bases and J by 0 bases, and 25 bases separated the two germline ends. This CDR3 has 20 amino acids. CDR1 and CDR2 from the germline V gene are LNHDA and SQIVND (reference sequence). The DNA for the CDR3 is TGTGCCAGTACCTCGTATTTTGTAGATGACCAAAACTCTGGGGCCAACGTCCTGACTTTC. It specifies CASTSYFVDDQNSGANVLTF.

A few counts support this clone. The J gene is TRBJ2-1, the V gene TRBV27, with TRBD2 identical over 11 bases. Looked up from germline, CDR1 is MNHEY and CDR2 is SMNVEV (reference sequence). The ends lost 6 bases at V and 4 bases at J; junction bases unmatched: 8. CDR3 size: 16 residues. The CDR3 DNA is TGTGCCAGCAGCCAACTAGCGGGAGCTACATACAATGAGCAGTTCTTC. This codes for CASSQLAGATYNEQFF.

The V call is TRBV6-1, the J call TRBJ1-1; D ambiguous. Germline V gene lookup returns CDR1 MNHNS and CDR2 SASEGT. V lost 6 bases and J lost 11, with 13 bases in between. The CDR3 runs 11 residues. In DNA form, the CDR3 reads TGTGCCAGCAGGACCCTTACGGGGGCTTTCTTT. Translation gives CASRTLTGAFF.

This clone came up many times. V and J are TRBV27 and TRBJ2-5, with D possibly matching TRBD2 (6 bases). The germline V and J ends were trimmed by 4 bases and 5 bases, with 11 bases remaining between them. The V gene's germline CDR1 is MNHEY and CDR2 SMNVEV (reference sequence). The CDR3 extends over 13 amino acids. The DNA of the CDR3 is TGTGCCAGCAGTTCCGGGGGTGGGGAGACCCAGTACTTC. Residues: CASSSGGGETQYF.

This clone was seen only a few times. The V and J genes are TRBV27 and TRBJ1-5; 11 bases map to TRBD1. The CDR3 spans 15 residues. V lost 4 bases, J lost 3 bases, and 2 bases stayed unmatched. In germline, CDR1 is MNHEY, CDR2 SMNVEV (reference sequence). CDR3 region: CASSSGQGDNQPQHF. The CDR3, as DNA: TGTGCCAGCAGTTCGGGACAGGGGGACAATCAGCCCCAGCATTTT.

This sequence joins TRBV4-1 and TRBJ1-5; D call uncertain. CDR3 length: 17 amino acids. V lost 5 bases, J lost 0 bases, and 17 bases lay in between. Germline V gene data show CDR1 as MGHRA and CDR2 as YSYEKL. The CDR3, as DNA: TGCGCCAGCAGCTTAAAGTCCTCCGGCGATAGCAATCAGCCCCAGCATTTT. This sequence encodes CASSLKSSGDSNQPQHF.

Of note for this clone: At one of its ends the junction is not consistent with the germline gene, which may arise from a read error. The chain is built from TRBV29-1 and TRBJ1-1, with D possibly being TRBD1 (6 bases). Germline lookup yields CDR1 SQVTM and CDR2 ANQGSEA. The CDR3 has 11 amino acids. Here the CDR3 DNA reads TGCAGCGTTAGGGCGCGAACAGGGTCCTCTTTT. The encoded protein is CSVRARTGSSF. Combining the CDR3 with reference TRBV29-1 and TRBJ1-1 gives the whole variable domain SAVISQKPSRDICQRGTSLTIQCQVDSQVTMMFWYRQQPGQSLTLIATANQGSEATYESGFVIDKFPISRPNLTFSTLTVSNMSPEDSSIYLCSVRARTGSSFGQGTRLTVV.

This clone was detected a few times. The chain has TRBV2 and TRBJ2-1; 9 bases match TRBD2. Germline CDR1 SNHLY, CDR2 FYNNEI. The CDR3 loop spans 14 amino acids. J lost 6 bases, V lost 8 bases, and 8 bases had no gene match. CDR3 in amino acids: CASPSGVGANEQFF. CDR3 nucleotide sequence: TGTGCCAGCCCTAGCGGGGTGGGAGCCAATGAGCAGTTCTTC. Drawing the rest from reference TRBV2 and TRBJ2-1, the complete variable domain is EPEVTQTPSHQVTQMGQEVILRCVPISNHLYFYWYRQILGQKVEFLVSFYNNEISEKSEIFDDQFSVERPDGSNFTLKIRSTKLEDSAMYFCASPSGVGANEQFFGPGTRLTVL.

The chain combines TRBV5-1 with TRBJ1-4; D ambiguous. The ends were cut back, 2 bases at V and 6 bases at J, with 8 bases in the middle. Germline V gives CDR1 SGHRS, CDR2 YFSETQ. This CDR3 is 13 amino acids long. The CDR3 sequence: CASSLVGDEKLFF. CDR3 sequence (DNA): TGCGCCAGCAGCTTAGTTGGAGATGAAAAACTGTTTTTT.

The chain uses TRBV29-1 and TRBJ1-1; D ambiguous. V was shortened by 4 bases and J by 2 bases, with 8 bases between the two germline ends. This CDR3 is 12 amino acids long. The V gene's germline CDR1 is SQVTM and CDR2 ANQGSEA. Written as DNA, the CDR3 is TGCAGCGTTGCAGACACTAACACTGAAGCTTTCTTT. It translates to CSVADTNTEAFF.

The genes are TRBV9 and TRBJ2-7; no clear D. The V gene lost 3 bases and the J gene lost 3 bases, with 16 bases spanning the gap. The germline V gene encodes CDR1 SGDLS and CDR2 YYNGEE. The CDR3 spans 15 residues. This CDR3 reads CASSGTDAKGYEQYF. The CDR3 DNA follows: TGTGCCAGCAGCGGTACGGACGCCAAGGGCTACGAGCAGTACTTC.

This clone was seen just once. The V gene is TRBV25-1, the J gene TRBJ1-1, with 7 nucleotides matching TRBD1. CDR1 and CDR2 from the germline V gene are MGHDK and SYGVNS. Germline trimming cut 5 bases from V and 2 bases from J; bases unmatched to any gene: 14. The CDR3 covers 17 residues. The CDR3 is CASSSAQGGAFNTEAFF. The CDR3 region has the DNA TGTGCCAGCAGTTCGGCCCAGGGGGGCGCATTCAACACTGAAGCTTTCTTT.

V gene TRBV18 combines with J gene TRBJ1-4; D unresolved. The V and J ends lost 0 bases and 8 bases respectively, with 13 bases between them. The V gene's germline CDR1 is KGHSH and CDR2 LQKENI. This CDR3 has 15 residues. The CDR3: CASSPPRRRGEKLFF. The CDR3 nucleotides are TGTGCCAGCTCACCACCGCGTCGGCGCGGCGAAAAACTGTTTTTT.

This chain links TRBV4-1 with TRBJ2-1; 11 bases agree with TRBD2. The CDR3 loop spans 15 amino acids. Trimming at V came to 4 bases and at J to 10 bases, leaving 9 bases not matched to a gene. Germline V gene lookup returns CDR1 MGHRA and CDR2 YSYEKL. The CDR3 sequence: CASSPRLAGKGEQFF. DNA of the CDR3: TGCGCCAGCAGCCCCCGACTAGCGGGAAAAGGGGAGCAGTTCTTC.

This rearrangement joins TRBV5-1 to TRBJ1-1, with no clear D. V was clipped by 0 bases and J by 6 bases, with 12 bases between them. The germline gives CDR1 SGHRS, CDR2 YFSETQ. This CDR3 is built from 14 residues. CDR3 amino acids: CASSLEGWLPEAFF. The CDR3 nucleotides read TGCGCCAGCAGCTTGGAAGGTTGGCTCCCTGAAGCTTTCTTT.

DNA for the CDR3: TGTGCCAGCAGCAGGGCCGATCAGCCCCAGCATTTT. Encoded protein: CASSRADQPQHF. The rearrangement joins TRBV7-9 to TRBJ1-5, with unresolved D. Germline values: CDR1 SEHNR, CDR2 FQNEAQ (reference sequence). The ends were cut back, 5 bases at V and 5 bases at J, with 7 bases in the middle. This CDR3 has 12 residues.

This clone is a singleton in its sample. The rearrangement links TRBV2 to TRBJ2-7; unclear D gene. There are 15 residues in the CDR3. Germline V gene sequence: CDR1 SNHLY, CDR2 FYNNEI. Trimming shortened V by 6 bases and J by 0 bases, and 15 bases separated the two germline ends. CDR3 DNA sequence: TGTGCCAGCAGAAGGACGTTGGCGGACTCCTACGAGCAGTACTTC. The encoded protein is CASRRTLADSYEQYF.

The V and J genes are TRBV14 and TRBJ2-7, with 9 bases aligning to TRBD1. The germline V gene encodes CDR1 SGHDN and CDR2 FVKESK. The V segment lost 1 base and the J segment 6 bases; nucleotides outside the gene matches: 10. CDR3 length equals 16 residues. CDR3 residues: CASSQATGTGSIEQYF. The CDR3 bases are TGTGCCAGCAGCCAAGCGACCGGGACAGGGAGCATCGAGCAGTACTTC.

This chain uses TRBV6-5 with TRBJ2-3, with TRBD2 matching over 7 bases. The trim removed 5 bases at V and 0 bases at J, leaving 5 bases unmatched. Germline V gene data show CDR1 as MNHEY and CDR2 as SVGAGI. This CDR3 contains 15 residues. The CDR3 spells CASSSNSGSTDTQYF. The CDR3 bases are TGTGCCAGCAGTAGTAATAGCGGGAGCACAGATACGCAGTATTTT.

The gene calls are TRBV29-1 and TRBJ1-2, with D perhaps TRBD1 (5 bases). Trimming took off 6 bases at V and 4 bases at J, with 24 bases between the two ends. This CDR3 contains 16 residues. The germline gives CDR1 SQVTM, CDR2 ANQGSEA. The CDR3 nucleotides read TGCAGCGTCGTCGGGACTCCTGAAACCGGACCCTATGGCTACACCTTC. Translated: CSVVGTPETGPYGYTF.

The chain has TRBV18 and TRBJ2-7; 10 nucleotides match TRBD2. The germline V gene has CDR1 KGHSH and CDR2 LQKENI. Unmatched junction bases numbered 4, after V lost 0 bases and J lost 2 bases. This CDR3 is built from 16 residues. The CDR3 reads CASSPPGTSVPYEQYF. CDR3 DNA: TGTGCCAGCTCACCACCGGGGACTAGCGTACCCTACGAGCAGTACTTC.

The chain employs TRBV4-1 and TRBJ2-3, with TRBD1 matching 10 bases. Germline V lookup: CDR1 MGHRA, CDR2 YSYEKL. J gave up 4 bases and V 1 base, and 2 bases lay outside the gene matches. CDR3 length: 15 amino acids. CDR3 sequence: CASSQGDRGADTQYF. CDR3 sequence (DNA): TGCGCCAGCAGCCAAGGGGACAGGGGCGCAGATACGCAGTATTTT.

J is TRBJ2-3 and V is TRBV4-1; D remains unclear. The CDR3 has 14 amino acids. CDR1 MGHRA and CDR2 YSYEKL come from the germline V gene. Trimming left V 0 bases short and J 10 bases short, with 14 bases between. The chain's CDR3 is CASSQDTILKPQYF. CDR3 coding DNA: TGCGCCAGCAGCCAAGATACTATTCTTAAGCCGCAGTATTTT.

This chain links TRBV27 with TRBJ1-5; 8 bases line up with TRBD1. Germline CDR1 reads MNHEY; CDR2 reads SMNVEV (reference sequence). The CDR3 covers 17 residues. Trimming cost V 5 bases and J 5 bases; bases outside gene matches: 14. CDR3 region: CASSPPLAGQGDQPQHF. The CDR3 DNA is TGTGCCAGCAGTCCCCCCCTCGCTGGACAGGGCGATCAGCCCCAGCATTTT.

The chain uses TRBV7-6 and TRBJ2-5, with a possible D match to TRBD1 (5 bases). Between the trimmed V and J ends, which lost 3 bases and 4 bases, there was a span of 18 bases. Germline V CDR1 and CDR2: SGHVS, FNYEAQ. CDR3 length equals 16 residues. This chain's CDR3 is CASSLPTLGVLETQYF. The CDR3 DNA follows: TGTGCCAGCAGCTTGCCAACATTAGGGGTTCTAGAGACCCAGTACTTC. The full variable domain, rest sourced from reference TRBV7-6 and TRBJ2-5, is GAGVSQSPRYKVTKRGQDVALRCDPISGHVSLYWYRQALGQGPEFLTYFNYEAQQDKSGLPNDRFSAERPEGSISTLTIQRTEQRDSAMYRCASSLPTLGVLETQYFGPGTRLLVL.

This chain links TRBV11-2 with TRBJ2-5; D is possibly TRBD1 (5 bases). V dropped 5 bases and J dropped 5 bases, with 18 bases sitting between them. The CDR3 is 15 residues long. Germline V gene data show CDR1 as SGHAT and CDR2 as FQNNGV. Written as DNA, the CDR3 is TGTGCCAGCAGCGAGCTTTTGGGGCGCCGTGAGACCCAGTACTTC. It yields the protein CASSELLGRRETQYF.